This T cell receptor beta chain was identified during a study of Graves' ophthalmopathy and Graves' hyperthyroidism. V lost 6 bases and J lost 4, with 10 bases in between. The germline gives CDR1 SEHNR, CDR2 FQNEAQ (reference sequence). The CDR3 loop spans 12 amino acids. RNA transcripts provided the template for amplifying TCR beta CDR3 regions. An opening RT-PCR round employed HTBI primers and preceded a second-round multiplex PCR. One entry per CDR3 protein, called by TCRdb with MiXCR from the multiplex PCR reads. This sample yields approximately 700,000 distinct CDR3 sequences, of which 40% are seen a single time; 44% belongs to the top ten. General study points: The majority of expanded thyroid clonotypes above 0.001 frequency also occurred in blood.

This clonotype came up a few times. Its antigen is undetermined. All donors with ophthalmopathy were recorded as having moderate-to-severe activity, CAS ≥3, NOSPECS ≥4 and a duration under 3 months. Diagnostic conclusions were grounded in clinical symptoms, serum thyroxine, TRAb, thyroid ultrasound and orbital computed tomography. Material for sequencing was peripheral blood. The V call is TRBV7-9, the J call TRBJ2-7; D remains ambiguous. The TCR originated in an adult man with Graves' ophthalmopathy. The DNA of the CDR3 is TGTGCCAGCAGTCTACTGAGGTACGAGCAGTACTTC. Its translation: CASSLLRYEQYF.